The T cell receptor (beta chain) described here comes from a study of blood T cell repertoires in COVID-19. Turning to the study itself: The samples span acute and convalescent COVID-19 from the United States, Italy and Spain. PBMCs, B-cell-depleted T cells, or T cells provided the cDNA or gDNA that made up the material.

Original data processing: Nucleated cell counts were estimated from reference gene primer amplification. Only in-frame clones appear in the TCRdb table, and some are missing; sequencing was by immunoSEQ multiplex PCR. V and J calls and clone size come straight from that table; D and trimming were deduced from the DNA. The sample yields 100,000 to 120,000 clones, around nine tenths seen once. The germline V and J ends were trimmed by 9 bases and 4 bases, with 15 bases remaining between them. This CDR3 is built from 13 residues. The germline gives CDR1 MDHEN, CDR2 SYDVKM. Only one count was recorded for this clone.

This chain links TRBV28 with TRBJ1-2; D is unclear. The receptor was derived from a human donor in a cohort sampled during active COVID-19. Sequencing used peripheral blood. The CDR3 DNA follows: TGTGCCAGTTATGAGAGGGAGGGCTATGGCTACACCTTC. This sequence encodes CASYEREGYGYTF.